The next 10 T cell receptor beta chains were all read from a single sample in a study of blood T cell repertoires in COVID-19. Measured with immunoSEQ multiplex PCR; TCRdb has only the in-frame clones, and not every one. The table has some 390,000 clones, about 88% seen once. The sample comprised peripheral blood. The receptors stem from a woman aged 40 to 50 with COVID-19, enrolled during active disease.

The chain employs TRBV12-2 and TRBJ1-2; the table's D gene call, TRBD1, was not cross checked with the DNA. TRBV12-2 is annotated as a pseudogene. The CDR3 extends over 16 amino acids. The chain's CDR3 is CASRPNQGGTGRGYTF. CDR3 nucleotide sequence: TGTGCAAGTCGCCCCAACCAGGGGGGGACAGGGAGGGGCTACACCTTC.

The J gene is TRBJ1-2, the V gene TRBV5-6, with a possible D match to TRBD1 (6 bases). This CDR3 is built from 12 residues. Germline V gene data show CDR1 as SGHDT and CDR2 as YYEEEE. Trimming removed 4 bases at V and 6 bases at J, with 10 bases between. The CDR3 loop is CASSLQGDGYTF. CDR3 DNA: TGTGCCAGCAGCCTACAGGGAGATGGCTACACCTTC.

This clone was counted a single time. This sequence joins TRBV5-6 and TRBJ1-5; 8 nucleotides line up with TRBD1. The V segment lost 3 bases and the J segment 4 bases; nucleotides outside the gene matches: 0. Germline loops: CDR1 SGHDT, CDR2 YYEEEE. There are 13 residues in the CDR3. CDR3 sequence: CASSWDRNQPQHF. CDR3 sequence (DNA): TGTGCCAGCAGCTGGGACAGGAATCAGCCCCAGCATTTT.

This sequence joins TRBV12-3 or TRBV12-4 and TRBJ1-2, with 11 bases identical to TRBD1. The ends lost 8 bases at V and 9 bases at J; junction bases unmatched: 5. The CDR3 contains 12 residues. CDR3 in amino acids: CASVDRGRRYTF. CDR3 DNA: TGTGCCAGCGTGGACAGGGGGCGTCGCTACACCTTC.

CDR3 amino acids: CASSFWTSGKEQFF. The CDR3 nucleotides are TGTGCCAGCAGTTTTTGGACTAGCGGGAAGGAGCAGTTCTTC. This chain uses TRBV27 with TRBJ2-1; 12 positions agree with TRBD2. Germline CDR1 and CDR2: MNHEY and SMNVEV (reference sequence). V lost 3 bases to trimming and J lost 10 bases; unmatched junction nucleotides: 4. The CDR3 contains 14 residues.

A single count supports this clone. The rearrangement links TRBV7-9 to TRBJ1-6, with D tentatively TRBD1 (5 bases). V dropped 4 bases and J dropped 8 bases, with 21 bases sitting between them. This CDR3 has 17 residues. Germline V lookup: CDR1 SEHNR, CDR2 FQNEAQ (reference sequence). The CDR3 protein is CASSYEWKNWGHSPLHF. The CDR3 DNA follows: TGTGCCAGCAGCTATGAGTGGAAGAACTGGGGCCATTCACCCCTCCACTTT.

The chain employs TRBV5-1 and TRBJ2-6; 8 bases match TRBD1. V trimming: 2 bases; J trimming: 0 bases; junction bases outside the gene matches: 1. CDR1 is SGHRS, CDR2 YFSETQ, per germline. The CDR3 is made up of 16 amino acids. This CDR3 reads CASSFGQGSGANVLTF. The DNA for the CDR3 is TGCGCCAGCAGCTTCGGACAGGGCTCTGGGGCCAACGTCCTGACTTTC.

The chain links TRBV7-9 to TRBJ2-6; a weak D match, TRBD1 (6 bases). The ends were cut back, 1 base at V and 0 bases at J, with 16 bases in the middle. Germline values: CDR1 SEHNR, CDR2 FQNEAQ (reference sequence). This CDR3 comprises 19 residues. In DNA, the CDR3 is TGTGCCAGCAGCTTAGAGGGACCGGGACACCCCTCTGGGGCCAACGTCCTGACTTTC. This codes for CASSLEGPGHPSGANVLTF.

The gene calls are TRBV18 and TRBJ1-1; 7 bases map to TRBD1. V was clipped by 2 bases and J by 0 bases; unmatched bases: 6. The CDR3 covers 16 residues. Germline CDR1 reads KGHSH; CDR2 reads LQKENI. CDR3 coding DNA: TGTGCCAGCTCACCAGGACAGACAGGGCTGAACACTGAAGCTTTCTTT. It yields the protein CASSPGQTGLNTEAFF. Full variable domain (missing parts from reference TRBV18 and TRBJ1-1): NAGVMQNPRHLVRRRGQEARLRCSPMKGHSHVYWYRQLPEEGLKFMVYLQKENIIDESGMPKERFSAEFPKEGPSILRIQQVVRGDSAAYFCASSPGQTGLNTEAFFGQGTRLTVV.

The chain carries TRBV27 and TRBJ1-1; 8 bases are a match to TRBD1. In germline, CDR1 is MNHEY, CDR2 SMNVEV (reference sequence). The CDR3 totals 16 residues. V lost 3 bases and J lost 3; bases outside the gene matches: 9. For the CDR3, the DNA is TGTGCCAGCAGTTTGGGACAGGCCGTGGGGGACACTGAAGCTTTCTTT. Protein product: CASSLGQAVGDTEAFF.